The 9 T cell receptor beta chains below were found in one sample sequenced in a study of cytomegalovirus exposure and HLA in healthy donors (dated by TCRdb to about 2017). Library prep was done by the immunoSEQ multiplex PCR assay. The multiplex PCR relied on a mix of 60 forward primers for TCR Vbeta segments and 13 reverse primers for TCR Jbeta segments. Drawn from immuneACCESS, this table holds only the in-frame rearrangements with V and J called that TCRdb kept. Clones are partly lost; checked studies trace under half to an unresolved V gene and leave the rest unexplained. The sample table lists some 200,000 clones, roughly 13% of them with a count of one. 7.8% of the sample belongs to the ten largest clones. The material sequenced was PBMCs. These receptors came from a middle-aged man in good health and CMV-seropositive.

This clone appeared a few times. The chain links TRBV4-3 to TRBJ2-5, with TRBD1 matching 9 bases. This CDR3 has 18 amino acids. Germline V gene lookup returns CDR1 LGHNA and CDR2 YSLEER. With V trimmed by 0 bases and J by 2 bases, 10 bases remained unmatched. CDR3 nucleotide sequence: TGCGCCAGCAGCCAAGACCTTGGGGGGACAGGGAGGCAAGAGACCCAGTACTTC. As protein: CASSQDLGGTGRQETQYF.

This clone was seen more than once but under ten times. The rearrangement joins TRBV4-3 to TRBJ1-4; TRBD1 agrees at 9 bases. The CDR3 contains 13 residues. The J segment lost 15 bases and the V segment lost 3 bases, leaving 8 bases of the junction unmatched. Looked up from germline, CDR1 is LGHNA and CDR2 is YSLEER. CDR3 protein: CASSHALTGGLFF. The CDR3 DNA sequence: TGCGCCAGCAGCCATGCCCTGACAGGGGGATTGTTTTTT.

This chain links TRBV9 with TRBJ2-3, with D perhaps TRBD1 (8 bases). Trimming stripped 4 bases from V and 4 bases from J, with 19 bases between. This CDR3 region has 16 residues. CDR1 is SGDLS and CDR2 is YYNGEE in the germline V gene. The CDR3 coding sequence is TGTGCCAGCAGCTTAATGGACAGGGCGGGGGCAGATACGCAGTATTTT. Protein product: CASSLMDRAGADTQYF.

The genes are TRBV19 and TRBJ2-1; no reliable D call. This CDR3 spans 13 amino acids. Germline V gene data show CDR1 as LNHDA and CDR2 as SQIVND (reference sequence). Trimming cost V 1 base and J 5 bases, with 6 bases left between them. CDR3 in DNA: TGTGCCAGTAGTATAGGACTCAACAATGAGCAGTTCTTC. Its translation is CASSIGLNNEQFF.

The genes are TRBV7-6 and TRBJ2-7; weak D call: TRBD1 (5 bases). V was pared by 0 bases and J by 2 bases, with 8 bases between. Germline loops: CDR1 SGHVS, CDR2 FNYEAQ. CDR3 length: 14 amino acids. The CDR3 DNA is TGTGCCAGCAGCTTAGCGTCAGGGACCTACGAGCAGTACTTC. Encoded protein: CASSLASGTYEQYF.

The chain joins TRBV27 to TRBJ2-1; TRBD2 might be the D (7 bases). Germline V gene lookup returns CDR1 MNHEY and CDR2 SMNVEV (reference sequence). The V end lost 8 bases, the J end lost 0 bases, and 17 bases lay between the germline ends. The CDR3 sequence is 16 residues long. The DNA of the CDR3 is TGTGCCAGCTCCCTGGGCGGGGGCCTCTCCTACAATGAGCAGTTCTTC. It specifies CASSLGGGLSYNEQFF.

The table lists this clone with a few counts. The chain links TRBV7-9 to TRBJ2-1, with 9 bases aligning to TRBD1. The CDR3 is made up of 14 amino acids. V shed 6 bases and J 7 bases; nucleotides not matched to a gene: 7. Germline CDR1 reads SEHNR; CDR2 reads FQNEAQ (reference sequence). In DNA, the CDR3 is TGTGCCAGCAGACCCGGACAGGGGTTAAATGAGCAGTTCTTC. It codes for CASRPGQGLNEQFF.

J is TRBJ2-3 and V is TRBV6-6, with TRBD2 identical over 10 bases. V gave up 5 bases and J gave up 5 bases; unmatched junction bases: 7. From germline, CDR1 is MNHNY and CDR2 SVGAGI (reference sequence). This CDR3 has 15 residues. This CDR3 is CASSPGAGGRDTQYF. CDR3 nucleotide sequence: TGTGCCAGCAGTCCGGGAGCGGGGGGGCGAGATACGCAGTATTTT.

The chain uses TRBV9 and TRBJ2-7; 7 nucleotides agree with TRBD1. The CDR3 extends over 14 amino acids. V lost 2 bases and J lost 3; bases outside the gene matches: 5. CDR1 is SGDLS and CDR2 is YYNGEE in the germline V gene. CDR3 protein: CASSVGTAFYEQYF. CDR3 in DNA: TGTGCCAGCAGCGTGGGGACAGCGTTCTACGAGCAGTACTTC.